The clone carrying this T cell receptor beta chain has a single count. This table comes from immunoSEQ multiplex PCR, and its TCRdb copy is limited to in-frame clones, with some not included. Of roughly 100,000 clones listed, more than 85% are singletons. These data are taken from a study of blood T cell repertoires in COVID-19. The CDR3 extends over 14 amino acids. Germline CDR1 is SGDLS and CDR2 is YYNGEE. Unmatched junction bases numbered 5, after V lost 7 bases and J lost 3 bases. V gene TRBV9 combines with J gene TRBJ2-1, with TRBD2 matching over 9 bases. What was sequenced was peripheral blood. This sequence originates from a human donor in a cohort sampled during active COVID-19. The CDR3 DNA reads TGTGCCAGCTCGACTAGCGGAGACTACAATGAGCAGTTCTTC. It codes for CASSTSGDYNEQFF.